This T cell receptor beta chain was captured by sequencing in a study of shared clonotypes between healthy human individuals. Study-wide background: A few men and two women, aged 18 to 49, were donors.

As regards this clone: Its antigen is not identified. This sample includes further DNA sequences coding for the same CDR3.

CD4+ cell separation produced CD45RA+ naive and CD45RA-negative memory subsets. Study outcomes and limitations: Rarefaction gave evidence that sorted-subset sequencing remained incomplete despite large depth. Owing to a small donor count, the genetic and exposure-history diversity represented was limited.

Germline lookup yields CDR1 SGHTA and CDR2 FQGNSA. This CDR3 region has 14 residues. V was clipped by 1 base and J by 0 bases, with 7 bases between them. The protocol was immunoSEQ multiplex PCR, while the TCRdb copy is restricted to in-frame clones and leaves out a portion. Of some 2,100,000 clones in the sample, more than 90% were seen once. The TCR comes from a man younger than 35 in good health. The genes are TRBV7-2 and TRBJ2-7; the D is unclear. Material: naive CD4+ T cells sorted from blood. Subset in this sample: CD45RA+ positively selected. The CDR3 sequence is CASSLGGNSYEQYF. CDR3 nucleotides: TGTGCCAGCAGCTTAGGTGGAAACTCCTACGAGCAGTACTTC.